Listed below are T cell receptor beta chains from one sample, sequenced in a study of T cell repertoires in cytomegalovirus infection. TCRdb re-derived calls from the reads in MiXCR, one entry per CDR3 protein. Of 290,000 or so distinct CDR3 sequences listed, about 25% are singletons. The sample consisted of PBMCs. The receptors derive from a human donor in good health (CMV status not recorded). Some clones in this sample may be carry-over from other donors' samples. The CDR3 runs from the conserved cysteine through the conserved F or W. Fields, in order: J gene, D gene, clone size, V gene, CDR3 length, CDR3 protein, CDR3 DNA. D genes are given only for firm matches. Clone size, where shown, is once, few, many, or a class for clones that have expanded.

TRBJ2-3,-,few,TRBV28,17,CASATAGWKSSTDTQYF,TGTGCCAGCGCAACCGCCGGGTGGAAATCTAGCACAGATACGCAGTATTTT
TRBJ2-3,-,many,TRBV11-2,16,CASSLELAGGADTQYF,TGTGCCAGCAGCTTAGAGTTGGCAGGAGGGGCAGATACGCAGTATTTT
TRBJ2-3,-,few,TRBV7-9,12,CASSAELLGQYF,TGTGCCAGCAGCGCGGAGCTCTTGGGGCAGTATTTT
TRBJ2-4,TRBD2,many,TRBV11-2,13,CASGGGAKNIQYF,TGTGCCAGCGGCGGGGGAGCCAAAAACATTCAGTACTTC
TRBJ1-1,TRBD1,few,TRBV12-3/TRBV12-4,13,CASSQIKTGEAFF,TGTGCCAGCAGTCAAATAAAGACAGGGGAAGCTTTCTTT
TRBJ2-5,TRBD2,many,TRBV28,17,CASSLSVLAGAGETQYF,TGTGCCAGCAGTTTATCTGTGCTAGCGGGAGCCGGGGAGACCCAGTACTTC
TRBJ2-1,TRBD1,many,TRBV7-2,15,CASSAGTGTYNEQFF,TGTGCCAGCAGCGCAGGGACAGGTACCTACAATGAGCAGTTCTTC
TRBJ2-7,-,-,TRBV28,13,CASSGGTTYEQYF,TGTGCCAGCAGCGGCGGGACAACCTACGAGCAGTACTTC
TRBJ2-5,-,-,TRBV7-9,14,CASSLGSEQETQYF,TGTGCCAGCAGCTTAGGATCTGAGCAAGAGACCCAGTACTTC
TRBJ1-2,-,-,TRBV4-1,14,CASSQGSGNYGYTF,TGCGCCAGCAGCCAAGGGTCTGGGAACTATGGCTACACCTTC
TRBJ2-7,-,-,TRBV6-2/TRBV6-3,13,CASSWSGFYEQYF,TGTGCCAGCAGTTGGTCGGGATTTTACGAGCAGTACTTC
TRBJ1-5,TRBD1,many,TRBV6-1,15,CASSHPGQGRQPQHF,TGTGCCAGCAGCCACCCGGGACAGGGTCGACAGCCCCAGCATTTT
TRBJ2-7,-,-,TRBV11-2,13,CASSVDSIYEQYF,TGTGCCAGCAGCGTCGACAGTATCTACGAGCAGTACTTC
TRBJ2-1,-,-,TRBV12-3/TRBV12-4,15,CASSPVRGSYNEQFF,TGTGCCAGCAGCCCTGTCAGGGGCTCCTACAATGAGCAGTTCTTC
TRBJ1-5,-,-,TRBV7-2,15,CASSLAGTSNQPQHF,TGTGCCAGCAGCTTAGCGGGGACCAGCAATCAGCCCCAGCATTTT
TRBJ2-5,-,-,TRBV7-9,14,CASSTPGVRETQYF,TGTGCCAGCAGCACTCCAGGGGTAAGGGAGACCCAGTACTTC
TRBJ1-2,-,-,TRBV28,13,CASSSPDMHGYTF,TGTGCCAGCAGTTCCCCCGACATGCACGGCTACACCTTC
TRBJ2-1,TRBD2,-,TRBV11-3,16,CASSRTLAGIHNEQFF,TGTGCCAGCAGCCGCACGCTAGCGGGGATTCACAATGAGCAGTTCTTC